This T cell receptor (beta chain) was documented in a study of cytomegalovirus exposure and HLA in healthy donors. CDR3 size: 15 residues. The ends lost 2 bases at V and 3 bases at J; junction bases unmatched: 5. Germline V gene sequence: CDR1 SGHRS, CDR2 YFSETQ. The PCR ran on 60 Vbeta and 13 Jbeta primers. This table comes from immunoSEQ multiplex PCR, and its TCRdb copy is limited to in-frame clones, with some not included. Here the sample spans 150,000 to 200,000 clones, approximately 79% being singletons. Findings and limits, study-wide: Researchers had no immune exposure information except CMV serostatus available.

With respect to this clone: No antigen is known for it.

Material for sequencing was PBMCs. The genes are TRBV5-1 and TRBJ2-7, with 10 bases aligning to TRBD1. This TCR came from a middle-aged man in good health and CMV-seropositive. The CDR3 sequence: CASSLMTGGHYEQYF. The CDR3 DNA reads as TGCGCCAGCAGCTTAATGACAGGGGGCCACTACGAGCAGTACTTC.